Listed below are T cell receptor beta chains from one sample, sequenced in a study of neurological immune-mediated disorders. TCRdb fed the 5' RACE reads into MiXCR, producing one record per CDR3 protein. The table includes about 74,000 distinct CDR3 sequences, roughly 5% detected once. The sample consisted of PBMCs. The source is a man aged 18-30 years with multiple sclerosis. The CDR3 runs from the conserved cysteine through the conserved F or W. A D gene is named only where the DNA matches it firmly.

J	D	V	CDR3
TRBJ2-7	TRBD1	TRBV4-2	CASSPLTGKAAYEQYF
TRBJ2-7	.	TRBV6-6	CASSPRDTYEQYF
TRBJ1-2	TRBD1	TRBV6-1	CASSSSAGTGYGYTF
TRBJ2-1	.	TRBV27	CASRGTYKQFF
TRBJ2-2	TRBD2	TRBV28	CASSFPAGDGTGELFF
TRBJ2-2	.	TRBV14	CASSTSSGELFF
TRBJ2-3	.	TRBV5-1	CASNAVGERQTDTQYF
TRBJ2-2	.	TRBV20-1	CSATGTVNTGELFF
TRBJ1-5	.	TRBV7-8	CASSHFNQPQHF
TRBJ2-3	.	TRBV10-3	CATLSTDTQYF
TRBJ1-3	.	TRBV28	CASSLPGNTIYF
TRBJ2-7	.	TRBV7-9	CASSFSLQGGGYEQYF
TRBJ2-1	TRBD2	TRBV9	CASSATSGAGYNEQFF
TRBJ2-1	.	TRBV5-5	CASSIRQPYNEQFF
TRBJ2-3	TRBD2	TRBV4-2	CASSQGPSGVTDTQYF
TRBJ1-2	TRBD1	TRBV12-3/TRBV12-4	CASSLGDRGFGYTF
TRBJ2-7	.	TRBV11-1	CASSTDSYEQYF
TRBJ2-1	.	TRBV7-6	CASSLGPGTEYNEQFF
TRBJ2-2	.	TRBV12-3/TRBV12-4	CASSSFSWGTGELFF
TRBJ1-2	TRBD1	TRBV5-1	CASSVGQGAGYTF
TRBJ2-7	.	TRBV12-3/TRBV12-4	CASSPRERFYEQYF